The source of this TCR beta chain is a study of CD8 T cells in ankylosing spondylitis (dated by TCRdb to 2016 to 2017). Background for the entire study: To find TCR variants linked to disease, the study profiled T cell receptor beta repertoires in ankylosing spondylitis patients and healthy donors. Peripheral blood was sampled, and synovial fluid was additionally collected from ankylosing spondylitis patients. The full study cohort was made up of approximately 27 ankylosing spondylitis patients and approximately 100 healthy donors. Here is what the overall study found, with its caveats: A CD8+ phenotype was shown by the disease-linked clones, which were found at relatively low frequencies in peripheral blood. Blood from ankylosing spondylitis patients appeared to be characterized by a TCR beta motif made up of eight highly homologous amino acid variants. Some motif variants were previously reported in synovial fluid and blood of reactive arthritis patients, suggesting common disease-initiation mechanisms. The disease-linked clones were reported to be significantly enriched in matched synovial fluid samples from ankylosing spondylitis patients.

This clonotype is classified as medium-sized (0.01 to 0.1%). Its specific antigen is unknown. Base quality data are lacking; no much larger clone is found one base away. Synovial fluid samples and blood samples obtained from the same ankylosing spondylitis patients were matched. The run used an Illumina HiSeq 2500. TCR beta libraries were prepared by quantitative 5'-RACE with molecular barcodes. The authors' analysis ran thus. A new computational method, built on a probabilistic model of VDJ rearrangement, was used to identify disease-linked TCR variants. TCRdb trimmed public reads at Q25 via fastp, called clones via MiXCR and kept in-frame beta chains. Identical CDR3 proteins give one entry, which carries the most common genes and DNA. The V and J calls, along with clone size, are taken from TCRdb and not from the paper's own processing. This sample has 120,000 to 150,000 distinct CDR3 sequences in its table, and about 8% of those were observed once. 7.3% of the sample is in the top ten clones.

The CDR3 holds 12 amino acids from the cysteine to the phenylalanine. Of all the DNA, just the CDR3 is kept, 36 bases in frame from base 1. CDR1 KGHDR and CDR2 SFDVKD were looked up in the germline V gene. V loses 9 bases, J loses 1 base, and the germline ends lie 6 bases apart. The rearranged segments are TRBV24-1 and TRBJ2-1; the D gene lacks a confident call. The sequence came from a male donor with ankylosing spondylitis. Sequences were obtained from synovial fluid, either unsorted or a sorted T cell fraction (not recorded which). The DNA sequence is as follows: TGTGCCACCGGGCAGTCCTACAATGAGCAGTTCTTC. The translation is CATGQSYNEQFF.